The sequence of this T cell receptor beta chain was determined in a study of sequential checkpoint blockade in melanoma. Clones were read by immunoSEQ multiplex PCR, and TCRdb kept only the in-frame ones, dropping some. Found here are about 9,100 clones, 71% of them singletons; the top ten hold more than 20%. The CDR3 contains 15 residues. In germline, CDR1 is SGHVS, CDR2 FNYEAQ. The V and J ends lost 6 bases and 0 bases, in that order; junction bases with no gene match: 4. Sample treatment: randomized to nivolumab then ipilimumab (arm A) or the reverse (arm B). No patient had prior DNA-damaging chemotherapy.

The receptor's source is a human donor with melanoma. Sequenced here: CD8+ T cells sorted from blood (inferred from file names), sampled from a patient given nivolumab and ipilimumab in sequence. The chain employs TRBV7-6 and TRBJ2-1, with 8 positions matching TRBD2. The CDR3 reads CASSLSGGSYNEQFF. CDR3 in DNA: TGTGCCAGCAGTCTGAGCGGGGGCTCCTACAATGAGCAGTTCTTC.